What follows are 10 T cell receptor beta chains derived from one specimen sequenced in a study of T cells in Graves' hyperthyroidism and ophthalmopathy. RNA transcripts yielded amplified TCR beta CDR3 regions. Using the HTBI primer set, a first-round RT-PCR was run on the TCR CDR3. Each CDR3 protein gets one entry after TCRdb re-called the multiplex PCR reads with MiXCR. Counted here are fewer than 350,000 distinct CDR3 sequences, 15% to 20% occurring once; the ten biggest clones make up about half. Sequencing was done on a sample of blood. Receptors were obtained from a woman aged 45-60 years with Graves' hyperthyroidism.

Ten or more counts support this clonotype. The chain uses TRBV11-1 and TRBJ2-3; D unresolved. Germline V gives CDR1 SGHAT, CDR2 FQDESV (reference sequence). The V and J ends lost 0 bases and 5 bases respectively, with 15 bases between them. The CDR3 length is 16 residues. Here the CDR3 reads CASSLADYGAKDTQYF. CDR3 DNA sequence: TGTGCCAGCAGCTTAGCGGATTACGGAGCTAAAGATACGCAGTATTTT.

This clonotype was detected ten times or more. The rearrangement uses TRBV12-3 or TRBV12-4 and TRBJ2-1, with 12 nucleotides matching TRBD2. The CDR3 runs to 16 residues. The trim removed 4 bases at V and 7 bases at J, leaving 8 bases unmatched. The CDR3 bases are TGTGCCAGCAGTTCCGGGACTAGCGGGCCAGAGAATGAGCAGTTCTTC. Protein product: CASSSGTSGPENEQFF.

The chain has TRBV28 and TRBJ2-7; no clear D gene. The CDR3 runs to 13 residues. Trimming pared 3 bases from V and 1 base from J, leaving 7 bases between. Per the germline V gene, CDR1 is MDHEN and CDR2 is SYDVKM. DNA of the CDR3: TGTGCCAGCAGTTTTCACAAGTCCTACGAGCAGTACTTC. Protein sequence: CASSFHKSYEQYF.

CDR3 sequence (DNA): TGCAGTGCCCTTCGGCAGAACACTGAAGCTTTCTTT. It specifies CSALRQNTEAFF. The rearrangement joins TRBV20-1 to TRBJ1-1; D is ambiguous. CDR1 DFQATT and CDR2 SNEGSKA come from the germline V gene (reference sequence). This CDR3 is 12 amino acids long. Between the trimmed V and J ends, which lost 6 bases and 1 base, there was a span of 9 bases.

Regarding this clonotype: This could be a read error, since a much larger clone is one nucleotide away. This chain connects TRBV7-8 to TRBJ1-1; D gene ambiguous. Germline assignment: CDR1 SGHVS and CDR2 FQNEAQ. This CDR3 is built from 15 residues. CDR3 region: CASSLASGTNTEASF. CDR3 nucleotides: TGTGCCAGCAGCTTAGCGTCGGGAACGAACACTGAAGCTTCCTTT.

At least ten counts were recorded for this clonotype. This sequence joins TRBV20-1 and TRBJ2-7; D is perhaps TRBD2 (5 bases). The V and J ends lost 5 bases and 5 bases respectively, with 13 bases between them. CDR1 is DFQATT and CDR2 is SNEGSKA in the germline V gene (reference sequence). The CDR3 runs 12 residues. The CDR3, as DNA: TGCAGTGCTGGAGGCCCTTCGGACGAGCAGTACTTC. Translated: CSAGGPSDEQYF.

Only one count was recorded for this clonotype. The chain is built from TRBV6-1 and TRBJ1-5; tentatively, D is TRBD1 (5 bases). V was trimmed by 3 bases and J by 11 bases, leaving 17 bases between them. The CDR3 runs to 14 residues. Germline loops: CDR1 MNHNS, CDR2 SASEGT. This CDR3 reads CASSEQGSFSAQHF. The CDR3, as DNA: TGTGCCAGCAGTGAGCAGGGCAGCTTTTCAGCCCAGCATTTT.

V usage is TRBV5-6 and J usage is TRBJ1-2; D not resolved. The germline CDR1 and CDR2 sequences are SGHDT and YYEEEE. V lost 2 bases, J lost 4 bases, and 12 bases lay in between. This CDR3 is 14 amino acids long. CDR3 bases: TGTGCCAGCAGCTTAGTCGTCGGGAGCTATGGCTACACCTTC. Translation gives CASSLVVGSYGYTF.

This clonotype was found a few times. The chain links TRBV5-4 to TRBJ1-4; 8 positions agree with TRBD1. Germline assignment: CDR1 SGHNT and CDR2 YYREEE (reference sequence). CDR3 length equals 14 residues. V was pared by 4 bases and J by 6 bases, with 5 bases of the junction left unmatched. The CDR3 sequence: CASSPDRADEKLFF. The DNA for the CDR3 is TGTGCCAGCAGCCCGGACAGGGCAGATGAAAAACTGTTTTTT.

The rearrangement links TRBV19 to TRBJ1-5, with D maybe TRBD1 (6 bases). The V gene lost 6 bases and the J gene lost 3 bases, with 15 bases spanning the gap. The CDR3 runs to 15 residues. Germline V gene data show CDR1 as LNHDA and CDR2 as SQIVND (reference sequence). CDR3 in DNA: TGTGCCAGTAGGCTACAGGGCCTGGACAATCAGCCCCAGCATTTT. This sequence encodes CASRLQGLDNQPQHF. The entire variable domain, with the rest obtained from reference TRBV19 and TRBJ1-5, is as follows: DGGITQSPKYLFRKEGQNVTLSCEQNLNHDAMYWYRQDPGQGLRLIYYSQIVNDFQKGDIAEGYSVSREKKESFPLTVTSAQKNPTAFYLCASRLQGLDNQPQHFGDGTRLSIL.